These 32 T cell receptor beta chains came from one sample sequenced in a study of vaccination effects on CD4 cells after COVID-19. With the ViraFEST assay, the study expanded antigen-specific CD4+ T cells using viral peptide pools, then sequenced them. CD4+ T cells were isolated after 10 days of culture. The study found no prior SARS-CoV-2 infection in the vaccine recipients, who tested negative for nucleocapsid antibodies. The protocol was immunoSEQ multiplex PCR, while the TCRdb copy is restricted to in-frame clones and leaves out a portion. Of tens of thousands of clones in the sample, roughly 78% were seen once. Their specific antigens are unknown. This specimen consisted of CD4+ T cells from PBMCs cultured with HCoV-OC43 spike peptides, obtained before COVID-19 vaccination. Stated subset: HCoV-OC43 spike overlapping peptide pool stimulation. These receptors were obtained from a human donor who received a COVID-19 vaccine.

This rearrangement joins TRBV4-1 to TRBJ2-3, with 7 bases aligning to TRBD1. J lost 2 bases, V lost 3 bases, and 14 bases had no gene match. Germline lookup yields CDR1 MGHRA and CDR2 YSYEKL. This CDR3 region has 18 residues. Written as DNA, the CDR3 is TGCGCCAGCAGCCAGGCCCCGACAGGGAGTGGGAACACAGATACGCAGTATTTT. Amino acids: CASSQAPTGSGNTDTQYF.

The rearrangement joins TRBV7-3 to TRBJ1-5; 9 bases match TRBD1. The junction had 8 bases not matched to a gene; V was cut back by 5 bases and J by 6 bases. This CDR3 has 15 residues. Germline CDR1 is SGHTA and CDR2 is FQGTGA. The CDR3 reads CASSTGQGVGQPQHF. DNA for the CDR3: TGTGCCAGCAGCACGGGACAGGGCGTGGGTCAGCCCCAGCATTTT.

The V and J genes are TRBV25-1 and TRBJ2-5, with D maybe TRBD1 (7 bases). Germline V gene data show CDR1 as MGHDK and CDR2 as SYGVNS. CDR3 size: 14 residues. Trimming removed 3 bases from V and 4 bases from J, with 12 bases in between. The DNA of the CDR3 is TGTGCCAGCAGTGAGCCAGGGGGGTTAGAGACCCAGTACTTC. Its protein product is CASSEPGGLETQYF.

The V call is TRBV10-2, the J call TRBJ2-2; 10 nucleotides agree with TRBD2. Trimming took 0 bases from V and 4 from J; bases not matched to a gene: 5. The CDR3 contains 17 residues. Germline values: CDR1 WSHSY, CDR2 SAAADI. The DNA for the CDR3 is TGCGCCAGCAGTGAGTCGGGACTAGCGTTACTCACCGGGGAGCTGTTTTTT. This gives the protein CASSESGLALLTGELFF.

The chain has TRBV7-3 and TRBJ2-3; D not certain. CDR3 length: 15 residues. CDR1 and CDR2 from the germline V gene are SGHTA and FQGTGA. Trimming cost V 2 bases and J 2 bases, with 11 bases left between them. The CDR3 region has the DNA TGTGCCAGCAGCTTAGGGCTCGACCCCACAGATACGCAGTATTTT. It translates to CASSLGLDPTDTQYF. Combining the CDR3 with reference TRBV7-3 and TRBJ2-3 gives the whole variable domain GAGVSQTPSNKVTEKGKYVELRCDPISGHTALYWYRQSLGQGPEFLIYFQGTGAADDSGLPNDRFFAVRPEGSVSTLKIQRTERGDSAVYLCASSLGLDPTDTQYFGPGTRLTVL.

The chain couples TRBV5-5 to TRBJ2-7, with 12 bases fitting TRBD1. Germline-derived CDR1 and CDR2 are SGHKS and YYEKEE (reference sequence). Trimming cost V 4 bases and J 7 bases; bases outside gene matches: 6. CDR3 length: 14 residues. The CDR3 region is CASSLGDRGREQYV. CDR3 sequence (DNA): TGTGCCAGCAGCCTGGGGGACAGGGGGCGAGAGCAGTACGTC.

The chain couples TRBV7-7 to TRBJ2-2; D is uncertain. The V end lost 0 bases, the J end lost 2 bases, and 7 bases lay between the germline ends. The CDR3 length is 15 residues. Germline lookup yields CDR1 SSHAT and CDR2 FNYEAQ (reference sequence). The CDR3 here is CASSLAGGNTGELFF. The CDR3 nucleotides are TGTGCCAGCAGCTTAGCGGGCGGTAACACCGGGGAGCTGTTTTTT. The complete variable domain, with remaining parts taken from reference TRBV7-7 and TRBJ2-2, reads GAGVSQSPRYKVTKRGQDVTLRCDPISSHATLYWYQQALGQGPEFLTYFNYEAQPDKSGLPSDRFSAERPEGSISTLTIQRTEQRDSAMYRCASSLAGGNTGELFFGEGSRLTVL.

V is TRBV24-1 and J is TRBJ1-1; D gene unclear. Germline values: CDR1 KGHDR, CDR2 SFDVKD. The CDR3 runs to 12 residues. Trimming took off 4 bases at V and 8 bases at J, with 10 bases between the two ends. CDR3 DNA sequence: TGTGCCACCAGTGACCAGGTCGGGGAAGCTTTCTTT. Protein: CATSDQVGEAFF.

This chain joins TRBV7-9 and TRBJ1-3; 9 bases map to TRBD1. CDR3 length: 13 amino acids. Losses at the gene ends were 9 bases for V and 3 bases for J; bases not matched to a gene: 3. The germline CDR1 and CDR2 sequences are SEHNR and FQNEAQ (reference sequence). The CDR3 DNA follows: TGTGCCAGGGGACAGGGTGGTGGAAACACCATATATTTT. It translates to CARGQGGGNTIYF.

The gene calls are TRBV5-6 and TRBJ1-3; D is unresolved. Germline V gene lookup returns CDR1 SGHDT and CDR2 YYEEEE. V gave up 0 bases and J gave up 2 bases, with 6 bases separating them. This CDR3 comprises 14 residues. CDR3 sequence (DNA): TGTGCCAGCAGCTTGGGCGGGGCTGGAAACACCATATATTTT. Translated: CASSLGGAGNTIYF.

The rearrangement links TRBV7-9 to TRBJ1-6; D gene uncertain. Trimming left V 2 bases short and J 8 bases short, with 10 bases between. CDR1 SEHNR and CDR2 FQNEAQ come from the germline V gene (reference sequence). The CDR3 has 14 amino acids. The CDR3 loop reads CASSLTFGDSPLHF. The CDR3 coding sequence is TGTGCCAGCAGCTTAACTTTCGGCGATTCACCCCTCCACTTT.

This clone was detected a few times. The CDR3 sequence is CASSYSQGSIFF. The CDR3 DNA sequence: TGTGCCAGCAGTTACTCGCAGGGGTCGATATTCTTT. The chain has TRBV6-2 or TRBV6-3 and TRBJ1-1, with D tentatively TRBD1 (6 bases). The CDR3 runs 12 residues. From germline, CDR1 is MNHEY and CDR2 SVGEGT. Trimming stripped 0 bases from V and 14 bases from J, with 13 bases between.

This chain connects TRBV5-1 to TRBJ2-2; D is undetermined. Trimming pared 1 base from V and 3 bases from J, leaving 10 bases between. The CDR3 is made up of 15 amino acids. Germline assignment: CDR1 SGHRS and CDR2 YFSETQ. CDR3 in amino acids: CASSLTPSDTGELFF. The DNA for the CDR3 is TGCGCCAGCAGCTTGACCCCGAGCGACACCGGGGAGCTGTTTTTT.

This chain connects TRBV6-5 to TRBJ1-5; D might be TRBD1 (5 bases). V was clipped by 3 bases and J by 10 bases, with 22 bases between them. This CDR3 comprises 16 residues. Germline values: CDR1 MNHEY, CDR2 SVGAGI. The CDR3 nucleotides read TGTGCCAGCAGTTATAGGGAGGGGAATGTTTCTGTACCCCAGCATTTT. It codes for CASSYREGNVSVPQHF.

This chain uses TRBV6-5 with TRBJ2-5, with 7 bases matching TRBD2. V dropped 7 bases and J dropped 5; count of bases not matched to a gene: 7. In germline, CDR1 is MNHEY, CDR2 SVGAGI. The CDR3 is 13 residues long. This CDR3 is CASKRGHGETQYF. The CDR3 nucleotides read TGTGCCAGCAAGCGGGGTCACGGGGAGACCCAGTACTTC.

This chain uses TRBV6-5 with TRBJ1-4; D is possibly TRBD1 (5 bases). The length of the CDR3 is 15 residues. Germline V CDR1 and CDR2: MNHEY, SVGAGI. V was cut by 6 bases and J by 4 bases, with 15 bases left in between. Here the CDR3 reads CASRDDSSLNEKLFF. The CDR3 coding sequence is TGTGCCAGCAGAGACGACAGCAGTCTTAATGAAAAACTGTTTTTT.

This clone has only one observation. The chain is built from TRBV5-4 and TRBJ2-5; no firm D call. The V end was cut by 4 bases, the J end by 5 bases, with 12 bases between. CDR1 is SGHNT, CDR2 YYREEE, per germline (reference sequence). The CDR3 loop spans 13 amino acids. The CDR3, as DNA: TGTGCCAGCAGCGACCAAGGCACGGAGACCCAGTACTTC. Protein product: CASSDQGTETQYF.

The chain is built from TRBV4-1 and TRBJ1-3; 8 nucleotides agree with TRBD1. The CDR3 runs 17 residues. J lost 2 bases, V lost 6 bases, and 12 bases had no gene match. Germline CDR1 reads MGHRA; CDR2 reads YSYEKL. The CDR3 spells CASRDLTGALAGNTIYF. CDR3 DNA: TGCGCCAGCAGGGACTTGACAGGGGCATTGGCTGGAAACACCATATATTTT.

This clone came up a few times. This chain connects TRBV2 to TRBJ2-7; TRBD1 matches at 9 bases. CDR3 size: 15 residues. CDR1 is SNHLY and CDR2 is FYNNEI in the germline V gene. After removal of 5 bases from V and 2 bases from J, the junction contained 7 bases not matched to a gene. The CDR3 spells CASSIGQGSTYEQYV. The DNA for the CDR3 is TGTGCCAGCAGTATTGGACAGGGGTCCACCTACGAGCAGTACGTC.

This clone showed up just a few times. The genes are TRBV3-1 (or the pseudogene TRBV3-2) and TRBJ2-5; no clear D gene. Trimming cost V 2 bases and J 5 bases, with 9 bases left between them. The CDR3 covers 13 residues. Germline assignment: CDR1 LGHDT and CDR2 YNNKEL (reference sequence). The CDR3 nucleotides are TGTGCCAGCAGCCAATTGGGAAAGGAGACCCAGTACTTC. It codes for CASSQLGKETQYF.

V and J are TRBV7-3 and TRBJ2-3, with TRBD2 matching over 9 bases. V lost 5 bases to trimming and J lost 2 bases; unmatched junction nucleotides: 11. This CDR3 is 17 amino acids long. The V gene's germline CDR1 is SGHTA and CDR2 FQGTGA. CDR3 nucleotide sequence: TGTGCCAGCAGCCAAGTTAAAGCGGGGGGATACACAGATACGCAGTATTTT. Protein sequence: CASSQVKAGGYTDTQYF.

This clone has only a few counts. Here the CDR3 reads CASSFSRGGTGELFF. CDR3 sequence (DNA): TGTGCCAGCAGTTTCTCTCGGGGGGGGACAGGGGAGCTGTTTTTT. The chain uses TRBV6-5 and TRBJ2-2; 8 positions agree with TRBD2. The germline gives CDR1 MNHEY, CDR2 SVGAGI. The CDR3 runs 15 residues. The trim removed 4 bases at V and 8 bases at J, leaving 9 bases unmatched.

The chain recombines TRBV2 with TRBJ1-3; 9 bases align to TRBD1. The CDR3 loop spans 16 amino acids. The germline gives CDR1 SNHLY, CDR2 FYNNEI. V lost 5 bases and J lost 8; bases outside the gene matches: 13. The CDR3 loop is CASSPQEGDRVYTIYF. The CDR3 region has the DNA TGTGCCAGCAGTCCTCAGGAGGGGGACAGGGTATACACCATATATTTT.

CDR3 in DNA: TGTGCCAGCAGTTCTAGAGGGACGGAGAGCACTGAAGCTTTCTTT. It yields the protein CASSSRGTESTEAFF. The chain uses TRBV6-5 and TRBJ1-1; the D gene is possibly TRBD1 (5 bases). V lost 4 bases and J 4 bases, leaving 16 bases between the germline ends. Per the germline V gene, CDR1 is MNHEY and CDR2 is SVGAGI. There are 15 residues in the CDR3.

The chain carries TRBV5-6 and TRBJ2-1, with D maybe TRBD1 (5 bases). Per germline, CDR1 SGHDT and CDR2 YYEEEE. The CDR3 is made up of 14 amino acids. Trimming shortened V by 4 bases and J by 5 bases, and 13 bases separated the two germline ends. The CDR3 region is CASSPGAPHNEQFF. CDR3 nucleotide sequence: TGTGCCAGCAGCCCTGGGGCGCCCCACAATGAGCAGTTCTTC.

The chain links TRBV3-1 (or the pseudogene TRBV3-2) to TRBJ1-1, with a tentative D call TRBD1 (6 bases). V was shortened by 5 bases and J by 5 bases, with 15 bases between the two germline ends. The CDR3 totals 14 residues. Germline loops: CDR1 LGHDT, CDR2 YNNKEL (reference sequence). The CDR3 here is CASSFGPGETEAFF. The CDR3 DNA reads TGTGCCAGCAGCTTTGGACCAGGGGAGACTGAAGCTTTCTTT.

CDR3 in DNA: TGTGCCAGCAGCCAAGACAGGGCGAACACCGGGGAGCTGTTTTTT. This sequence encodes CASSQDRANTGELFF. V is TRBV7-3 and J is TRBJ2-2; 7 bases agree with TRBD1. This CDR3 has 15 amino acids. V shed 5 bases and J 0 bases; nucleotides not matched to a gene: 3. Germline assignment: CDR1 SGHTA and CDR2 FQGTGA.

The rearrangement links TRBV4-1 to TRBJ2-1; D is uncertain. The CDR3 loop spans 14 amino acids. V was clipped by 3 bases and J by 5 bases, with 11 bases between them. Germline V gene sequence: CDR1 MGHRA, CDR2 YSYEKL. The DNA for the CDR3 is TGCGCCAGCAGCCAGGTAACCGTAGACAATGAGCAGTTCTTC. It codes for CASSQVTVDNEQFF.

The CDR3, as DNA: TGTGCCAGCAGCTTAAGGCCCAGGATGGGGGGCAATGAGCAGTTCTTC. It specifies CASSLRPRMGGNEQFF. The chain carries TRBV5-8 and TRBJ2-1, with a weak D call TRBD2 (6 bases). CDR3 length: 16 amino acids. Germline V gene data show CDR1 as SGHTS and CDR2 as YDEGEE. V dropped 2 bases and J dropped 6 bases, with 18 bases sitting between them.

CDR3: CATSRGVGSDTQYF. The CDR3 coding sequence is TGTGCCACCAGCCGGGGGGTAGGGTCAGATACGCAGTATTTT. The genes are TRBV15 and TRBJ2-3; 7 bases are a match to TRBD2. CDR1 and CDR2 (germline): LNHNV, YYDKDF (reference sequence). V was clipped by 5 bases and J by 4 bases; unmatched bases: 6. The CDR3 spans 14 residues. The full variable domain, with the rest looked up from reference TRBV15 and TRBJ2-3, is DAMVIQNPRYQVTQFGKPVTLSCSQTLNHNVMYWYQQKSSQAPKLLFHYYDKDFNNEADTPDNFQSRRPNTSFCFLDIRSPGLGDTAMYLCATSRGVGSDTQYFGPGTRLTVL.

V is TRBV2 and J is TRBJ1-3, with 9 bases fitting TRBD1. The V and J ends lost 10 bases and 0 bases, in that order; junction bases with no gene match: 13. The germline gives CDR1 SNHLY, CDR2 FYNNEI. This CDR3 has 17 amino acids. The CDR3 is CATRPGQGMLSGNTIYF. CDR3 in DNA: TGTGCCACCAGACCGGGACAGGGCATGCTCTCTGGAAACACCATATATTTT.

Written as DNA, the CDR3 is TGCGCCAGCAGCTTGGTAGGGGCTATGGGCGAAAAACTGTTTTTT. It translates to CASSLVGAMGEKLFF. The chain links TRBV5-1 to TRBJ1-4; TRBD1 is a possible D gene (5 bases). Trimming took off 0 bases at V and 8 bases at J, with 14 bases between the two ends. CDR3 size: 15 residues. The V gene's germline CDR1 is SGHRS and CDR2 YFSETQ.